A single sample is the source of the 14 T cell receptor beta chains below, sequenced in a study of radiotherapy plus CTLA-4 blockade in lung cancer. Produced via immunoSEQ multiplex PCR; TCRdb's table is partial and in-frame only. The sample records about 88,000 clones, about 78% being singletons. This specimen consisted of peripheral blood, obtained from a patient treated with radiotherapy plus ipilimumab. The receptors shown here come from a human donor with non-small cell lung cancer that progressed on radiotherapy plus ipilimumab.

This sequence joins TRBV28 and TRBJ1-1; D is unclear. V was clipped by 4 bases and J by 0 bases, with 6 bases between them. Looked up from germline, CDR1 is MDHEN and CDR2 is SYDVKM. This CDR3 comprises 13 residues. CDR3 sequence (DNA): TGTGCCAGCAGTTCCCTCATGAACACTGAAGCTTTCTTT. This sequence encodes CASSSLMNTEAFF.

V is TRBV7-2 and J is TRBJ2-1; 14 bases are a match to TRBD2. The length of the CDR3 is 15 residues. J gave up 8 bases and V 5 bases, and 5 bases lay outside the gene matches. Germline V gives CDR1 SGHTA, CDR2 FQGNSA. The DNA for the CDR3 is TGTGCCAGCAGCCGACTAGCGGGAGGGGTCGATGAGCAGTTCTTC. This gives the protein CASSRLAGGVDEQFF.

This clone was recorded a few times. The rearrangement joins TRBV4-1 to TRBJ2-1; 7 bases are shared with TRBD1. Per germline, CDR1 MGHRA and CDR2 YSYEKL. Trimming cost V 4 bases and J 0 bases; bases outside gene matches: 3. The CDR3 contains 15 residues. CDR3 coding DNA: TGCGCCAGCAGCCCGGGACAGCCCTCCTACAATGAGCAGTTCTTC. Residues: CASSPGQPSYNEQFF.

V and J are TRBV28 and TRBJ2-5; 11 bases are shared with TRBD2. This CDR3 is built from 17 residues. CDR1 is MDHEN and CDR2 is SYDVKM in the germline V gene. V dropped 6 bases and J dropped 1; count of bases not matched to a gene: 10. CDR3 region: CASSLRLAGIPQETQYF. The CDR3 nucleotides are TGTGCCAGCAGCCTACGACTAGCGGGAATACCCCAAGAGACCCAGTACTTC.

The V and J genes are TRBV6-5 and TRBJ2-7; 7 bases agree with TRBD1. Trimming cost V 6 bases and J 3 bases; bases outside gene matches: 2. Looked up from germline, CDR1 is MNHEY and CDR2 is SVGAGI. The CDR3 totals 12 residues. CDR3 region: CASRGTVYEQYF. As DNA, the CDR3 is TGTGCCAGCAGGGGGACAGTCTACGAGCAGTACTTC.

The chain uses TRBV6-5 and TRBJ2-7, with 8 bases matching TRBD2. V was clipped by 7 bases and J by 0 bases; unmatched bases: 5. This CDR3 is 14 amino acids long. CDR1 and CDR2 (germline): MNHEY, SVGAGI. The CDR3 nucleotides are TGTGCCAGCAAACTAGCGGCCTCCTCCTACGAGCAGTACTTC. Its protein is CASKLAASSYEQYF.

The chain carries TRBV5-1 and TRBJ1-4, with a weak D call TRBD1 (5 bases). V was clipped by 2 bases and J by 5 bases, with 16 bases between them. Germline CDR1 reads SGHRS; CDR2 reads YFSETQ. The CDR3 totals 16 residues. DNA of the CDR3: TGCGCCAGCAGCTTCGTGTCAGGGAGGGGAAATGAAAAACTGTTTTTT. This sequence encodes CASSFVSGRGNEKLFF.

This chain uses TRBV6-6 with TRBJ1-5, with D maybe TRBD1 (5 bases). Germline V gene data show CDR1 as MNHNY and CDR2 as SVGAGI (reference sequence). This CDR3 is built from 14 residues. V was clipped by 6 bases and J by 2 bases, with 11 bases between them. This chain's CDR3 is CASRRLGGNQPQHF. DNA of the CDR3: TGTGCCAGCAGGCGTCTGGGGGGCAATCAGCCCCAGCATTTT.

The gene calls are TRBV5-4 and TRBJ2-7; D remains unclear. CDR1 is SGHNT, CDR2 YYREEE, per germline (reference sequence). This CDR3 has 11 residues. The germline V and J ends were trimmed by 2 bases and 5 bases, with 5 bases remaining between them. Written as DNA, the CDR3 is TGTGCCAGCAGCTTCGAGAACGAGCAGTACTTC. It codes for CASSFENEQYF.

The chain has TRBV9 and TRBJ1-1; 8 bases agree with TRBD1. Germline values: CDR1 SGDLS, CDR2 YYNGEE. V trimming: 2 bases; J trimming: 2 bases; junction bases outside the gene matches: 11. There are 17 residues in the CDR3. CDR3 residues: CASSVGPRTGINTEAFF. CDR3 coding DNA: TGTGCCAGCAGCGTCGGACCTCGGACAGGGATCAACACTGAAGCTTTCTTT.

The chain is built from TRBV6-6 and TRBJ2-3; TRBD1 matches at 9 bases. Germline V gene data show CDR1 as MNHNY and CDR2 as SVGAGI (reference sequence). V dropped 6 bases and J dropped 5; count of bases not matched to a gene: 9. The CDR3 has 15 amino acids. The CDR3 loop reads CASRHAQGAGDTQYF. Here the CDR3 DNA reads TGTGCCAGCAGACACGCACAGGGGGCAGGAGATACGCAGTATTTT.

This sequence joins TRBV27 and TRBJ1-1, with D tentatively TRBD1 (6 bases). V was trimmed by 2 bases and J by 6 bases, leaving 10 bases between them. Germline-derived CDR1 and CDR2 are MNHEY and SMNVEV (reference sequence). This CDR3 has 13 residues. CDR3 region: CASSLTGRPEAFF. In nucleotides, the CDR3 is TGTGCCAGCAGTTTAACAGGGCGTCCTGAAGCTTTCTTT.

The V gene is TRBV27, the J gene TRBJ1-1, with no clear D. Germline V lookup: CDR1 MNHEY, CDR2 SMNVEV (reference sequence). V was pared by 1 base and J by 1 base, with 4 bases between. This CDR3 region has 13 residues. CDR3 sequence (DNA): TGTGCCAGCAGTTTATATAGGAACACTGAAGCTTTCTTT. It specifies CASSLYRNTEAFF.

V and J are TRBV25-1 and TRBJ1-1, with no clear D. The CDR3 runs 11 residues. Germline V gene sequence: CDR1 MGHDK, CDR2 SYGVNS. V lost 7 bases to trimming and J lost 7 bases, with 10 bases between them. The CDR3 is CASMTSHEAFF. The DNA for the CDR3 is TGTGCCAGCATGACATCGCATGAAGCTTTCTTT.